These 7 T cell receptor beta chains were all obtained from the same sample, sequenced in a study of Ad26.COV2.S vaccination and SARS-CoV-2 variants. Measured with immunoSEQ multiplex PCR; TCRdb has only the in-frame clones, and not every one. Seen here are around 300,000 clones, 75% to 90% observed once, and the top ten hold roughly 10%. This sample's treatment: some 20 received Ad26.COV2.S at low or high dose, single or two shots; several received placebo; per-sample allocation not given. Vaccine and placebo recipients were sampled on day 63 after the first injection. Sequences were derived from peripheral blood, sampled in a trial of Ad26.COV2.S vaccine versus placebo. The receptors come from a person between 18 and 65 years old who received the Ad26.COV2.S COVID-19 vaccine or a placebo.

This rearrangement joins TRBV19 to TRBJ2-2, with 9 bases fitting TRBD2. The germline gives CDR1 LNHDA, CDR2 SQIVND (reference sequence). The V gene end was trimmed by 10 bases and the J gene end by 6 bases; junction bases not matched to a gene: 12. The CDR3 is 15 amino acids. CDR3 coding DNA: TGTGCCACTAACGCCGGAGCGGGGGGTCCCGGGGAGCTGTTTTTT. The encoded protein is CATNAGAGGPGELFF.

This chain joins TRBV3-1 (or the pseudogene TRBV3-2) and TRBJ1-2; D uncertain. V was clipped by 4 bases and J by 5 bases, with 11 bases between them. The germline V gene has CDR1 LGHDT and CDR2 YNNKEL (reference sequence). The CDR3 is 13 amino acids. The DNA of the CDR3 is TGTGCCAGCAGCCCACTCCGGGGATATGGCTACACCTTC. It specifies CASSPLRGYGYTF.

J is TRBJ2-1 and V is TRBV6-5; D perhaps matches TRBD2 (6 bases). The CDR3 sequence is 14 residues long. In germline, CDR1 is MNHEY, CDR2 SVGAGI. Trimming left V 6 bases short and J 4 bases short, with 13 bases between. The CDR3 region is CASSRRGGYNEQFF. CDR3 coding DNA: TGTGCCAGCAGCCGTCGTGGGGGGTACAATGAGCAGTTCTTC.

This chain connects TRBV18 to TRBJ1-1; D is uncertain. CDR1 KGHSH and CDR2 LQKENI come from the germline V gene. V was shortened by 3 bases and J by 4 bases, with 18 bases between the two germline ends. The length of the CDR3 is 16 residues. The CDR3 is CASSPQVPYGITEAFF. CDR3 bases: TGTGCCAGCTCACCTCAGGTCCCATACGGGATCACTGAAGCTTTCTTT.

The rearrangement links TRBV9 to TRBJ2-5, with 7 bases identical to TRBD2. The CDR3 length is 17 residues. Unmatched junction bases numbered 13, after V lost 0 bases and J lost 5 bases. The germline V gene has CDR1 SGDLS and CDR2 YYNGEE. CDR3 sequence: CASSVGAVAGVGETQYF. Written as DNA, the CDR3 is TGTGCCAGCAGCGTAGGGGCGGTGGCGGGAGTCGGGGAGACCCAGTACTTC.

The rearrangement joins TRBV2 to TRBJ2-2, with D possibly TRBD1 on 6 matching bases. Trimming removed 6 bases at V and 3 bases at J, with 14 bases between. This CDR3 has 15 residues. Per the germline V gene, CDR1 is SNHLY and CDR2 is FYNNEI. The CDR3 DNA reads as TGTGCCAGCAGAGGGGGATCTGGGTACACCGGGGAGCTGTTTTTT. Encoded protein: CASRGGSGYTGELFF.

The genes are TRBV27 and TRBJ2-7, with 8 positions matching TRBD2. The CDR3 sequence is 14 residues long. Looked up from germline, CDR1 is MNHEY and CDR2 is SMNVEV (reference sequence). V trimming: 3 bases; J trimming: 3 bases; junction bases outside the gene matches: 4. The CDR3 sequence: CASSFGRGDYEQYF. CDR3 DNA sequence: TGTGCCAGCAGTTTTGGGCGGGGGGACTACGAGCAGTACTTC.